One and the same sample provided the 2 T cell receptor beta chains below, sequenced in a study of Ad26.COV2.S vaccination and SARS-CoV-2 variants. Data came from immunoSEQ multiplex PCR; TCRdb stores just in-frame clones and leaves some out. The table includes around 350,000 clones, approximately 81% detected once. As for treatment: roughly 18 received Ad26.COV2.S at low or high dose, single or two shots; several received placebo; per-sample allocation not given. Day 63 following the first vaccine or placebo injection was when the samples were taken. Material: peripheral blood, obtained in a trial of Ad26.COV2.S vaccine versus placebo. The origin of the receptors is a person aged 18-60 years who received the Ad26.COV2.S COVID-19 vaccine or a placebo.

J is TRBJ2-2 and V is TRBV19; TRBD2 matches 8 bases. V was clipped by 7 bases and J by 0 bases; unmatched bases: 4. The V gene's germline CDR1 is LNHDA and CDR2 SQIVND (reference sequence). This CDR3 comprises 15 residues. The CDR3 loop is CASTYSGANTGELFF. In nucleotides, the CDR3 is TGTGCCAGTACCTATAGCGGGGCGAACACCGGGGAGCTGTTTTTT. The full variable domain, completed using reference TRBV19 and TRBJ2-2, is DGGITQSPKYLFRKEGQNVTLSCEQNLNHDAMYWYRQDPGQGLRLIYYSQIVNDFQKGDIAEGYSVSREKKESFPLTVTSAQKNPTAFYLCASTYSGANTGELFFGEGSRLTVL.

The count of this clone is one. This chain's CDR3 is CASSKSLQGATNEKLFF. In DNA, the CDR3 is TGTGCCAGCAGCAAAAGTCTACAGGGGGCGACTAATGAAAAACTGTTTTTT. The chain couples TRBV7-8 to TRBJ1-4; 9 bases are shared with TRBD1. Germline V CDR1 and CDR2: SGHVS, FQNEAQ. This CDR3 comprises 17 residues. The V segment lost 5 bases and the J segment 2 bases; nucleotides outside the gene matches: 9.